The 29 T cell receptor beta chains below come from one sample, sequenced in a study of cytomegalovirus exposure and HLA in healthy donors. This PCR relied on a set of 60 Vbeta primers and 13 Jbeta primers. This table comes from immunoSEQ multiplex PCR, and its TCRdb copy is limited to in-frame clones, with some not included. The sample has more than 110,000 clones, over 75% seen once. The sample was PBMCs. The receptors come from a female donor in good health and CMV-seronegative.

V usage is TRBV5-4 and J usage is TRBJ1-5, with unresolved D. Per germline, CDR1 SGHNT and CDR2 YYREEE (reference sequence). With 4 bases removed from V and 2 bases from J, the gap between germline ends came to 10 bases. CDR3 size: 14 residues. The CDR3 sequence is CASSMGSGNQPQHF. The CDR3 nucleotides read TGTGCCAGCAGCATGGGATCGGGCAATCAGCCCCAGCATTTT.

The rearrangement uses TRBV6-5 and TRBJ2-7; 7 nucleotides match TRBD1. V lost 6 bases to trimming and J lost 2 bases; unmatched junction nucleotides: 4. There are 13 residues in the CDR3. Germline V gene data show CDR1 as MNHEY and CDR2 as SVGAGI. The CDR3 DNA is TGTGCCAGCAGCTGGGACAGAACCTACGAGCAGTACTTC. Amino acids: CASSWDRTYEQYF.

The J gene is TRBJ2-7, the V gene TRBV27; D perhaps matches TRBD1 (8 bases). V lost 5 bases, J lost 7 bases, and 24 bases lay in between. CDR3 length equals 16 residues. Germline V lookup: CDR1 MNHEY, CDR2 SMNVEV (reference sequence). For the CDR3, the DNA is TGTGCCAGCAGTCTCTCCCCCGGGGGGACAGGAGAGGAGCAGTACTTC. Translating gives CASSLSPGGTGEEQYF.

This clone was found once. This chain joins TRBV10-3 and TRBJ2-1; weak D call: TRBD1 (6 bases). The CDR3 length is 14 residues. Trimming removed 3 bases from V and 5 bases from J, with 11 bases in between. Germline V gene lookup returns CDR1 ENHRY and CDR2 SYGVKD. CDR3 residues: CAISDRGPNNEQFF. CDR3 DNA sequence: TGTGCCATCAGTGACAGGGGTCCCAACAATGAGCAGTTCTTC.

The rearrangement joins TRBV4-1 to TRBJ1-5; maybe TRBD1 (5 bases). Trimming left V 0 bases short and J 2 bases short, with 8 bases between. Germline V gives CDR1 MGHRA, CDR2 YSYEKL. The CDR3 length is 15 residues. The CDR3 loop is CASSQDWGGNQPQHF. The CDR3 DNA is TGCGCCAGCAGCCAAGATTGGGGGGGCAATCAGCCCCAGCATTTT.

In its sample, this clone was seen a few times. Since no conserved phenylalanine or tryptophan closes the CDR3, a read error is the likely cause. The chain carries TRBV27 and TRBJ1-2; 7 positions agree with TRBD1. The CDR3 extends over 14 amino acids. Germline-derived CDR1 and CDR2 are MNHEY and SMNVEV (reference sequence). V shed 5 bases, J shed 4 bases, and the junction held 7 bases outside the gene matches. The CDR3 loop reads CASSAGTVPYGYTV. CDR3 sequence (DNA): TGTGCCAGCAGTGCAGGGACAGTCCCCTATGGCTACACCGTC.

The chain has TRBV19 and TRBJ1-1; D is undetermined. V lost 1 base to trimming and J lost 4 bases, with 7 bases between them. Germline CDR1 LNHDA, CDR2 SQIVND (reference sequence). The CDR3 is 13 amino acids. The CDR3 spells CASSIGGSTEAFF. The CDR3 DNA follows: TGTGCCAGTAGTATAGGAGGCTCCACTGAAGCTTTCTTT.

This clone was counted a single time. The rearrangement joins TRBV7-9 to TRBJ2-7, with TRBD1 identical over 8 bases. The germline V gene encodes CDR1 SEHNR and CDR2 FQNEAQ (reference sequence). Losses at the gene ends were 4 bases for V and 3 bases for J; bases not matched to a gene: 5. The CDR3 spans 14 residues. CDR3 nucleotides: TGTGCCAGCAGCTGGGGACAGGAACTCTACGAGCAGTACTTC. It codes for CASSWGQELYEQYF.

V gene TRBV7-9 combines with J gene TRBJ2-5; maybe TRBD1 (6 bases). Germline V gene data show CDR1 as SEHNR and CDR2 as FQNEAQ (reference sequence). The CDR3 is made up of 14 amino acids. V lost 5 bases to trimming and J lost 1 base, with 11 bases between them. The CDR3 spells CASSLRDTQETQYF. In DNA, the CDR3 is TGTGCCAGCAGCCTCCGGGACACCCAAGAGACCCAGTACTTC.

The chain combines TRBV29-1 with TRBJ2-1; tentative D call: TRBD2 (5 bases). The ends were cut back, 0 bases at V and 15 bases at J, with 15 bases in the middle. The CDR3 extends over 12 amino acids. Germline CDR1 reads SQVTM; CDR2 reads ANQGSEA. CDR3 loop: CSVEDNRRSPFF. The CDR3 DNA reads TGCAGCGTTGAAGATAATAGGAGGTCACCGTTCTTC.

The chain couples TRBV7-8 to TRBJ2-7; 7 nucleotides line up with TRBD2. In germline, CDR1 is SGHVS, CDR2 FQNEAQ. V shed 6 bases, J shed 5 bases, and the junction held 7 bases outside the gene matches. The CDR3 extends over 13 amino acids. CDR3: CASRGLRKDEQYF. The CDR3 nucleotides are TGTGCCAGCAGGGGACTACGGAAGGACGAGCAGTACTTC.

Written as DNA, the CDR3 is TGTGCCAGTAGTAACAGGGGTGAGGGCTATGGCTACACCTTC. Amino acid sequence: CASSNRGEGYGYTF. V gene TRBV19 combines with J gene TRBJ1-2; 7 bases are a match to TRBD1. Germline V CDR1 and CDR2: LNHDA, SQIVND (reference sequence). The CDR3 sequence is 14 residues long. V trimming: 4 bases; J trimming: 4 bases; junction bases outside the gene matches: 6.

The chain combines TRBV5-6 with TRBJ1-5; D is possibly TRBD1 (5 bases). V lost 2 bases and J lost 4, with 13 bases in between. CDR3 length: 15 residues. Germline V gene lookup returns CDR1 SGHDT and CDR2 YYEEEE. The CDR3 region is CASSFRVGGNQPQHF. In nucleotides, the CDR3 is TGTGCCAGCAGCTTCAGGGTTGGAGGGAATCAGCCCCAGCATTTT. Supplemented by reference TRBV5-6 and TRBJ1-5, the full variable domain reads DAGVTQSPTHLIKTRGQQVTLRCSPKSGHDTVSWYQQALGQGPQFIFQYYEEEERQRGNFPDRFSGHQFPNYSSELNVNALLLGDSALYLCASSFRVGGNQPQHFGDGTRLSIL.

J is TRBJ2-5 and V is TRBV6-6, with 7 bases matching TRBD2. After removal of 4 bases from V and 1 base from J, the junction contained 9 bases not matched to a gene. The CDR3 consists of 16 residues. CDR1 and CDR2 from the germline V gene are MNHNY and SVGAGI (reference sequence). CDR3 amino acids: CASSSFVAGPQETQYF. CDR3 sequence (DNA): TGTGCCAGCAGTTCATTTGTAGCGGGCCCCCAAGAGACCCAGTACTTC.

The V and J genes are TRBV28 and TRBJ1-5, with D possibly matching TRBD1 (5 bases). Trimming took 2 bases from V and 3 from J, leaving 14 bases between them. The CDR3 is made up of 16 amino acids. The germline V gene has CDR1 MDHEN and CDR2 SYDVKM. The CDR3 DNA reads TGTGCCAGCAGTTTAGGAGGGCCCAGGGCCAATCAGCCCCAGCATTTT. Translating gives CASSLGGPRANQPQHF.

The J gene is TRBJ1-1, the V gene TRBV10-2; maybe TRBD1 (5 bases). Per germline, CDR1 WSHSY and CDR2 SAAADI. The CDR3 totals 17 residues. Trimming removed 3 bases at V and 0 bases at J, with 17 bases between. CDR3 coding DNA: TGCGCCAGCAGTGACCCCAGCACAGGACACATGAACACTGAAGCTTTCTTT. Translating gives CASSDPSTGHMNTEAFF.

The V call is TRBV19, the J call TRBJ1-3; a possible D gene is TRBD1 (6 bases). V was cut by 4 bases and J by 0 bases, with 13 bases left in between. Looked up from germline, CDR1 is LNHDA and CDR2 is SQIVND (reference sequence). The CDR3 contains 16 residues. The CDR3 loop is CASSTRPTGSGNTIYF. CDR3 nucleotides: TGTGCCAGTAGTACCCGTCCGACAGGCTCTGGAAACACCATATATTTT.

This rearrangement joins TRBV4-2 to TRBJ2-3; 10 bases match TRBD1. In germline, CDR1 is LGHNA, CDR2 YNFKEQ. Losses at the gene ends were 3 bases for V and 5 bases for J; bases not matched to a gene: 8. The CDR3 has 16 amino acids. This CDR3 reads CASSQGQGRPGDTQYF. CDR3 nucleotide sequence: TGTGCCAGCAGCCAGGGACAGGGGCGGCCCGGAGATACGCAGTATTTT.

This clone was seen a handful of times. As DNA, the CDR3 is TGCGCCAGCAGCCAAGAAGGGGGTCAGATTGGAAACACCATATATTTT. Its protein is CASSQEGGQIGNTIYF. The chain has TRBV4-1 and TRBJ1-3, with a tentative D call TRBD1 (6 bases). The CDR3 has 16 amino acids. CDR1 and CDR2 from the germline V gene are MGHRA and YSYEKL. V was shortened by 0 bases and J by 3 bases, with 12 bases between the two germline ends.

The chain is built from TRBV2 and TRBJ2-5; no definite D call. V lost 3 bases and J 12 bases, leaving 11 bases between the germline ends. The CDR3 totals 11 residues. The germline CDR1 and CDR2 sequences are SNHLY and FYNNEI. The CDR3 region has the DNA TGTGCCAGCAGTGACGGTCCGAATGAGTACTTC. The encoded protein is CASSDGPNEYF.

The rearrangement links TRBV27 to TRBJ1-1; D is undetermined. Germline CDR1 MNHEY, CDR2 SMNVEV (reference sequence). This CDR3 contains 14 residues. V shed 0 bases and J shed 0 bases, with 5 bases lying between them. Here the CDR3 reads CASSLSTVNTEAFF. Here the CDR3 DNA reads TGTGCCAGCAGTTTATCCACAGTGAACACTGAAGCTTTCTTT.

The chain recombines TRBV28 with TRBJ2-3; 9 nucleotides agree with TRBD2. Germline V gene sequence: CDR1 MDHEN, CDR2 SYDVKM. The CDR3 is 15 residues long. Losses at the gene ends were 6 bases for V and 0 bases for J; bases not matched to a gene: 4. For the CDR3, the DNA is TGTGCCAGCAGCACTCTAGCGGGGAGCACAGATACGCAGTATTTT. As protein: CASSTLAGSTDTQYF.

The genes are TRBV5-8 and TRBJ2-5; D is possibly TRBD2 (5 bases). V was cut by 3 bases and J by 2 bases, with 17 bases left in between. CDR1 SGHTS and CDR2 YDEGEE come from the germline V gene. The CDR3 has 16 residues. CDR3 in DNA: TGTGCCAGCAGCTCCGGACTCCCGAGGGCACAAGAGACCCAGTACTTC. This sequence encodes CASSSGLPRAQETQYF.

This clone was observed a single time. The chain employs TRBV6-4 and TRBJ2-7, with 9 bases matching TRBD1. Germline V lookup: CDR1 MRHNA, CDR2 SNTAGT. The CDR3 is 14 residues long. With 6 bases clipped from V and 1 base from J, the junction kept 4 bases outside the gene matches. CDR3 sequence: CASRGTGRSYEQYF. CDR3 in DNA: TGTGCCAGCAGGGGGACAGGGCGATCCTACGAGCAGTACTTC.

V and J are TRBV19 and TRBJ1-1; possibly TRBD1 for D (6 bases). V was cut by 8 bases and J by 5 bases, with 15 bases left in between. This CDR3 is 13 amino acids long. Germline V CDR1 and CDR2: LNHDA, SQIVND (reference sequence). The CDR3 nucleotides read TGTGCCAGTTCAACAGGGTTACGGACTGAAGCTTTCTTT. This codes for CASSTGLRTEAFF.

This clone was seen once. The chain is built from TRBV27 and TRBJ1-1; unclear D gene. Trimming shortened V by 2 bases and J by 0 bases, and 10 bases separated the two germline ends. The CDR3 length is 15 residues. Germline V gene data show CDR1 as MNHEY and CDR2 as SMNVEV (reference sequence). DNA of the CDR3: TGTGCCAGCAGTTTAGGGGAGGGCCTGAACACTGAAGCTTTCTTT. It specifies CASSLGEGLNTEAFF.

The CDR3, as DNA: TGTGCCAGCAGCTTAGAAGCAGGGGGCAGTACGCAGTATTTT. Amino acid sequence: CASSLEAGGSTQYF. The chain links TRBV7-9 to TRBJ2-3, with 8 bases matching TRBD1. Germline values: CDR1 SEHNR, CDR2 FQNEAQ (reference sequence). V was clipped by 1 base and J by 8 bases; unmatched bases: 5. CDR3 length equals 14 residues.

Written as DNA, the CDR3 is TGTGCCAGCAGTCAAACGGAGCCGTCCCACAATGAGCAGTTCTTC. Its translation: CASSQTEPSHNEQFF. The V and J genes are TRBV6-5 and TRBJ2-1; D unresolved. Trimming pared 5 bases from V and 5 bases from J, leaving 16 bases between. Germline V gives CDR1 MNHEY, CDR2 SVGAGI. CDR3 length equals 15 residues.

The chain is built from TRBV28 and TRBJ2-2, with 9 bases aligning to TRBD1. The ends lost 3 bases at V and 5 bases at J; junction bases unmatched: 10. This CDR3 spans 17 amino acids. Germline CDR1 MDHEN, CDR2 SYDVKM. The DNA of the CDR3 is TGTGCCAGCAGTTTGTTTCCGGGACAGGGAGGAACCGGGGAGCTGTTTTTT. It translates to CASSLFPGQGGTGELFF.